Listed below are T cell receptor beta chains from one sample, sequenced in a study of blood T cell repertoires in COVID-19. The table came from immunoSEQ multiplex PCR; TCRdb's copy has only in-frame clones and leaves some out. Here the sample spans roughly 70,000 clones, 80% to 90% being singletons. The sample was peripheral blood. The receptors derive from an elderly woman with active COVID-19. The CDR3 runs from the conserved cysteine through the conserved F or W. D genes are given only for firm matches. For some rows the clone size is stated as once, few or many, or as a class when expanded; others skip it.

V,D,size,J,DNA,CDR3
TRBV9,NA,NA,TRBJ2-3,TGTGCCAGCAGCGTAGTATCGGCCAGGGGCACAGATACGCAGTATTTT,CASSVVSARGTDTQYF
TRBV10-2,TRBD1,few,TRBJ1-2,TGCGCCAGCAGTGAGTCGGACAGGGGATATGGCTACACCTTC,CASSESDRGYGYTF
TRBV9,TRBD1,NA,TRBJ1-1,TGTGCCAGCAGCGTAGAGGGTCGCACAGGGGCCTACACTGAAGCTTTCTTT,CASSVEGRTGAYTEAFF
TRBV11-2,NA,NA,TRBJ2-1,TGTGCCAGCAGCTTAGTGGGGACTCTAGCTAACAATGAGCAGTTCTTC,CASSLVGTLANNEQFF
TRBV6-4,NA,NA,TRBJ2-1,TGTGCCAGCAGAGCCGAGGAGAATTCTAATGAGCAGTTCTTC,CASRAEENSNEQFF
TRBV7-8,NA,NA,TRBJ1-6,TGTGCCAGCAGCTTAGGGGGCCAAGGTTTTTCACCCCTCCACTTT,CASSLGGQGFSPLHF
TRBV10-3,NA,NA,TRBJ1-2,TGTGCCATCAGTGAGTCTCCCATACAGGATATCTATGGCTACACCTTC,CAISESPIQDIYGYTF
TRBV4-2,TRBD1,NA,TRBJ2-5,TGTGCCAGCAGCCAAGCGCTACAGGGGGCGTCTAGCGGACAAGAGACCCAGTACTTC,CASSQALQGASSGQETQYF
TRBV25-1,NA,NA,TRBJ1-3,TGTGCCAGCAGTGAAGAGGGCGGCTCTGGAAACACCATATATTTT,CASSEEGGSGNTIYF
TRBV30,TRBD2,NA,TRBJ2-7,TGTGCCTGGGACGGGCGGGAGGGGACCGAGCAGTACTTC,CAWDGREGTEQYF
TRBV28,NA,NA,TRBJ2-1,TGTGCCAGCAGTTATTGGACTGAGAACAATGAGCAGTTCTTC,CASSYWTENNEQFF
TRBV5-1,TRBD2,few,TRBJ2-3,TGCGCCAGCAGCTTGGGGGACTACCTTTTTGATACGCAGTATTTT,CASSLGDYLFDTQYF
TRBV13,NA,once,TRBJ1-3,TGTGCCAGCAGCCCAAATATGGGCCTCTCTGGAAACACCATATATTTT,CASSPNMGLSGNTIYF
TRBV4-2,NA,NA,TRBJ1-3,TGTGCCAGCAGCCAAGCCGACCGACAGATCGGCTCTGGAAACACCATATATTTT,CASSQADRQIGSGNTIYF
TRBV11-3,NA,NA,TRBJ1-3,TGTGCCAGCAGCCGGGGGAGGGGAAACACCATATATTTT,CASSRGRGNTIYF
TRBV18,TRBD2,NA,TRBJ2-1,TGTGCCAGCTCACAGGGAGCTAGCGGGAGACATGAGCAGTTCTTC,CASSQGASGRHEQFF
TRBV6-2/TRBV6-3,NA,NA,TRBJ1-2,NA,CASSSSPTQGYTF
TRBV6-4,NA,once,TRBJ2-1,TGTGCCAGCAGTGACTCGAGGTACTTAAGGAGCGGTACCTACAATGAGCAGTTCTTC,CASSDSRYLRSGTYNEQFF
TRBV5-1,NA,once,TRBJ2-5,TGCGCCAGCAGCACCGGACAGCCCGGAAAGACCCAGTACTTC,CASSTGQPGKTQYF
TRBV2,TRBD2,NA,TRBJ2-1,TGTGCCAGCAGGAGGACTAGCGGGAGCATTGGGGGGAATGAGCAGTTCTTC,CASRRTSGSIGGNEQFF
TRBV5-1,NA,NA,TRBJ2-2,TGCGCCAGCAGCTTGGTCTCCGGAGCGGAGGGTGAACCGAACACCGGGGAGCTGTTTTTT,CASSLVSGAEGEPNTGELFF
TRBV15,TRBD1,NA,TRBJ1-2,TGTGCCACCAGCAGAGATCCAGGACAGGCGATCTATGGCTACACCTTC,CATSRDPGQAIYGYTF
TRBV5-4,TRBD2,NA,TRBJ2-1,TGTGCCAGCAGCTTCGAGCGGGAGCCTCCCCCGGGGGAGCAGTTCTTC,CASSFEREPPPGEQFF
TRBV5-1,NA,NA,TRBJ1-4,TGCGCCAGCAGCTTCGGACAGAATAATGAAAAACTGTTTTTT,CASSFGQNNEKLFF
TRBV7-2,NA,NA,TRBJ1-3,TGTGCCAGCAGCTTATTACGGGGTTCGGGAAACACCATATATTTT,CASSLLRGSGNTIYF
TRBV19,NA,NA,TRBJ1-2,TGTGCCAGTAGAGTAAGGGGCGGCTATGGCTACACCTTC,CASRVRGGYGYTF
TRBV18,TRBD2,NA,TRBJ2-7,TGTGCCAGCTCACCACCCTCCGGGGGAGGGCCCTACGAGCAGTACTTC,CASSPPSGGGPYEQYF
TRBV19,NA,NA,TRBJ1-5,TGTGCCAGTATCGGCACCCCAGGGCCCCAGCATTTT,CASIGTPGPQHF
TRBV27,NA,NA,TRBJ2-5,TGTGCCAGCAGTGGAGGGGCGCGCGGAGGCTACCAAGAGACCCAGTACTTC,CASSGGARGGYQETQYF
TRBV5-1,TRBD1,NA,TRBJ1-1,TGCGCCAGCAGCCTGAACTTAGGACAGGTGAACACTGAAGCTTTCTTT,CASSLNLGQVNTEAFF
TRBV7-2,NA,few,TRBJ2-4,TGTGCCAGCAGCTTAGGGGCGGGTGGGGCCAAAAACATTCAGTACTTC,CASSLGAGGAKNIQYF
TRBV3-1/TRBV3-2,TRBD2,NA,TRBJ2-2,TGTGCCAGCAGCCATGAGCGGGACCCGACCGGGGAGCTGTTTTTT,CASSHERDPTGELFF
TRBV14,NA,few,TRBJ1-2,TGTGCCAGCAGCCAACTAGCTAACTATGGCTACACCTTC,CASSQLANYGYTF
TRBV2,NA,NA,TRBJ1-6,TGTGCCAGCAGTATAGGGGTTTCACCCCTCCACTTT,CASSIGVSPLHF
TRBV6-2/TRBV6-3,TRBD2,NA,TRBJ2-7,TGTGCCAGCAGTTACGGGACTAGCGGTAATTATGCCGAGCAGTACTTC,CASSYGTSGNYAEQYF
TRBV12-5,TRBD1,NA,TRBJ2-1,TGTGCTAGTGGTTTTGGGACAGGCGGTGAGCAGTTCTTC,CASGFGTGGEQFF
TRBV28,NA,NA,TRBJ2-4,TGTGCCAGCAGTTTGGGGCGGGGCCCGAAAAACATTCAGTACTTC,CASSLGRGPKNIQYF
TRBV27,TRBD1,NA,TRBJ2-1,TGTGCCATAAGACGGACAGGCCCATACAATGAGCAGTTCTTC,CAIRRTGPYNEQFF
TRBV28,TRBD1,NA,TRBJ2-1,TGTGCCAGCAGTTCAACAGGGGGGAGATCTACCTACAATGAGCAGTTCTTC,CASSSTGGRSTYNEQFF